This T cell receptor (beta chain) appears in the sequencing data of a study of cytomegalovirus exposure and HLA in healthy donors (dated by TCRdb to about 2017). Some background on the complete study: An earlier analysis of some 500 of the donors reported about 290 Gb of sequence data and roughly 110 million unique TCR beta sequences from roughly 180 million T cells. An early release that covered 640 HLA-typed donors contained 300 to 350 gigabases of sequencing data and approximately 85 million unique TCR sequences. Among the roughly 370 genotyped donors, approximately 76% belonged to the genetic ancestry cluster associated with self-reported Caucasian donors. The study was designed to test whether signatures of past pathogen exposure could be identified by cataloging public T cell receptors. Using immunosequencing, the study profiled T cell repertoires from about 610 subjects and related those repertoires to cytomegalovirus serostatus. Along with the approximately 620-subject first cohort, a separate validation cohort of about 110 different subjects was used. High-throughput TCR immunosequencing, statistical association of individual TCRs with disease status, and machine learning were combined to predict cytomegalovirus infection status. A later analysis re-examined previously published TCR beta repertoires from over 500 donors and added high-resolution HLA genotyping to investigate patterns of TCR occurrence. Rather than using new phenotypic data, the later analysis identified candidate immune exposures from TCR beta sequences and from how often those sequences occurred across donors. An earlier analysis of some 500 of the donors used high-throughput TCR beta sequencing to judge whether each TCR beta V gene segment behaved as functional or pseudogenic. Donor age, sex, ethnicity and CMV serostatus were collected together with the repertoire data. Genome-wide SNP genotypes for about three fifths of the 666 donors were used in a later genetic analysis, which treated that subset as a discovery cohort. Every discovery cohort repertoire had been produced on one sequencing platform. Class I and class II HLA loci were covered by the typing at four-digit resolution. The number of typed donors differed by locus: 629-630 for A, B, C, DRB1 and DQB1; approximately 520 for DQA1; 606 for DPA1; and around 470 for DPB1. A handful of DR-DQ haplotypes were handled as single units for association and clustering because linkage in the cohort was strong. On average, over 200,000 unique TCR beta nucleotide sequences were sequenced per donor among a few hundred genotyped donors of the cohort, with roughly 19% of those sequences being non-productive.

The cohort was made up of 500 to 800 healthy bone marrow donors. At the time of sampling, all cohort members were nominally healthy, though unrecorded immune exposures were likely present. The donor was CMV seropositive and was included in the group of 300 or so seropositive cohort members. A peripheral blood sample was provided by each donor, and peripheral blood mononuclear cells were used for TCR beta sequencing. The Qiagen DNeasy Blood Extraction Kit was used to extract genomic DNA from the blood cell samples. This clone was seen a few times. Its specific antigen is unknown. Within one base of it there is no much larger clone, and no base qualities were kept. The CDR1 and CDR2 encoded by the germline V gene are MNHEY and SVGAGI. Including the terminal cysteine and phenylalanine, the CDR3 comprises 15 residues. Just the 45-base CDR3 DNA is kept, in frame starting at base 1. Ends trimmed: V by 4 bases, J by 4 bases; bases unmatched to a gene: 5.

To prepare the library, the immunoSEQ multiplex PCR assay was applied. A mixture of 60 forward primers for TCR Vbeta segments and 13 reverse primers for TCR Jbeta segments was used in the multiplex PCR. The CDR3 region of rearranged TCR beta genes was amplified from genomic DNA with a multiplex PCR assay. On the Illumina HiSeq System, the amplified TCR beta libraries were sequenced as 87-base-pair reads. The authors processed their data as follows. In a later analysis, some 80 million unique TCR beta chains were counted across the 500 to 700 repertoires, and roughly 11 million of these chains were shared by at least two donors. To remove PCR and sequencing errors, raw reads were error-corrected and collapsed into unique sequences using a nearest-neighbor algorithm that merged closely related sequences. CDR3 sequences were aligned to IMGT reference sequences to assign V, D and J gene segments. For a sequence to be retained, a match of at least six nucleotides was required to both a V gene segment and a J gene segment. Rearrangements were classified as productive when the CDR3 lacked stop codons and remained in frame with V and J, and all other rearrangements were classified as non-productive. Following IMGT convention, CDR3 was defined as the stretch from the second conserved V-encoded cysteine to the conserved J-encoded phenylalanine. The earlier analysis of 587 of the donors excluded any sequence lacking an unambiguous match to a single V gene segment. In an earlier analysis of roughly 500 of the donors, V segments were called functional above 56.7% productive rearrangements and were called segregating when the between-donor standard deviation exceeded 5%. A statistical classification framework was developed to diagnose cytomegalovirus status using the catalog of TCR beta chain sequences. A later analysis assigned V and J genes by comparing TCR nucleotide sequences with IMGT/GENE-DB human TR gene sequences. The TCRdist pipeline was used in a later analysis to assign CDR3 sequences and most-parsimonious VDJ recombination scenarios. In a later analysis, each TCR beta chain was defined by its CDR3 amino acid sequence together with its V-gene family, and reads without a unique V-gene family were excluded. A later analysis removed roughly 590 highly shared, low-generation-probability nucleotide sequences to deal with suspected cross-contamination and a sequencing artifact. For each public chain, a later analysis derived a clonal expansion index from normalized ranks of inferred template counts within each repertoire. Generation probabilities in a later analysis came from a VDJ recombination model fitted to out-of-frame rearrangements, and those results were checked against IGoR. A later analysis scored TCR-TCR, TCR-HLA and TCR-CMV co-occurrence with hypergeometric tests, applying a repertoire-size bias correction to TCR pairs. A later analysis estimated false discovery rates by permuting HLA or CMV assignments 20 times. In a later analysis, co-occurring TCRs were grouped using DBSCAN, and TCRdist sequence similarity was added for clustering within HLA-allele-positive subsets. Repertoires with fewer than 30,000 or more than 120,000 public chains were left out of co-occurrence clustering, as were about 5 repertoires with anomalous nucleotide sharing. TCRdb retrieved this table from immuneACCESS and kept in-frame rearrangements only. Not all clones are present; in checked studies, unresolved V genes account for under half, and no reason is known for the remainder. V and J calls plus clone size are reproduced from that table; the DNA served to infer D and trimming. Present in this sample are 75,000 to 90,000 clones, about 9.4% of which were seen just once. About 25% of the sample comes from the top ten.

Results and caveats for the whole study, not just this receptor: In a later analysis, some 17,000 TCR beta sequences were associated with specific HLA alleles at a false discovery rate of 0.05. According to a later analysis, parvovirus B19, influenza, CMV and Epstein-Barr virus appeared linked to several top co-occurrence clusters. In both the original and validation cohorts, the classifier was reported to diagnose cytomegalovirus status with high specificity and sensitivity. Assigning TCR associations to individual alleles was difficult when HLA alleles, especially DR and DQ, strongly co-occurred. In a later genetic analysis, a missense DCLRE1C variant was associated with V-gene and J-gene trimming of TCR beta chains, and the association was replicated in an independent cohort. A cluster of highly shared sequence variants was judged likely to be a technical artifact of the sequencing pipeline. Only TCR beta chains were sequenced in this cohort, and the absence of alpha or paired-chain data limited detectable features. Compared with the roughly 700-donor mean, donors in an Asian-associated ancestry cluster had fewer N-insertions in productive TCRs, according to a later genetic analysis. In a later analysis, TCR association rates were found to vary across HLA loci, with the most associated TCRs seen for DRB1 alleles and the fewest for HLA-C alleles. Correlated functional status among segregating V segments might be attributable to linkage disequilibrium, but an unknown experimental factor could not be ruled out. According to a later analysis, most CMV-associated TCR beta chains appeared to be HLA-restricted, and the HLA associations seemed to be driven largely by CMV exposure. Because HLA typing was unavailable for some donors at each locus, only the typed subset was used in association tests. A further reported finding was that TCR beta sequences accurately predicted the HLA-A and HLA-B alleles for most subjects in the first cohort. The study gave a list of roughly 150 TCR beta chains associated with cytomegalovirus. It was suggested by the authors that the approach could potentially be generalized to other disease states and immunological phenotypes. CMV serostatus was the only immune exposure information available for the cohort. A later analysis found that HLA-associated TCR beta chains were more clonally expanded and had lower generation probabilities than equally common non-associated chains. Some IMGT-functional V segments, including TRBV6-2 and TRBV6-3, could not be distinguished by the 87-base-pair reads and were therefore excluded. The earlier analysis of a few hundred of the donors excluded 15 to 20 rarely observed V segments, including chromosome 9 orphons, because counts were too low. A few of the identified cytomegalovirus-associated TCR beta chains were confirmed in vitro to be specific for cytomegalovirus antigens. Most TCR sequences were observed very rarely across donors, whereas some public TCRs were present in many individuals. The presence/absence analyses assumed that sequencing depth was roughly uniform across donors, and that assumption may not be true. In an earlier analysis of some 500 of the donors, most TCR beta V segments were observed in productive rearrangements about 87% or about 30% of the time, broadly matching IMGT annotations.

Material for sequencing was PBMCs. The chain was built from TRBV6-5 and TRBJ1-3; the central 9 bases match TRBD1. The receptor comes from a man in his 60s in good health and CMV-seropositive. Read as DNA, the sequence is TGTGCCAGCAGTTTGGGACAGGGAAGCGGAAACACCATATATTTT. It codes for CASSLGQGSGNTIYF.